Below, one TCR beta chain is given with its context. Its antigen is unknown. V was cut by 4 bases and J by 6 bases, with 10 bases left in between. Germline CDR1 LGHNA, CDR2 YNFKEQ. The CDR3 loop spans 13 amino acids. These data come from a study of cytomegalovirus exposure and HLA in healthy donors. Study findings and constraints: A few chains linked to CMV were shown in vitro to be specific for CMV antigens. Most TCR sequences proved rare, with some public TCRs found in many donors.

It was healthy bone marrow donors who served as donors. Researchers ran the PCR with 60 Vbeta and 13 Jbeta primers. Libraries were prepared by immunoSEQ multiplex PCR; TCRdb keeps only in-frame clonotypes and omits some of them. The sample lists some 210,000 clones; 78% were seen once. J is TRBJ2-1 and V is TRBV4-2; D may be TRBD2 (5 bases). The receptor was derived from a male donor in good health and CMV-seronegative. The sample consisted of PBMCs. The CDR3 loop reads CASSPDGGNEQFF. The CDR3 nucleotides read TGTGCCAGCAGCCCCGACGGAGGCAATGAGCAGTTCTTC.